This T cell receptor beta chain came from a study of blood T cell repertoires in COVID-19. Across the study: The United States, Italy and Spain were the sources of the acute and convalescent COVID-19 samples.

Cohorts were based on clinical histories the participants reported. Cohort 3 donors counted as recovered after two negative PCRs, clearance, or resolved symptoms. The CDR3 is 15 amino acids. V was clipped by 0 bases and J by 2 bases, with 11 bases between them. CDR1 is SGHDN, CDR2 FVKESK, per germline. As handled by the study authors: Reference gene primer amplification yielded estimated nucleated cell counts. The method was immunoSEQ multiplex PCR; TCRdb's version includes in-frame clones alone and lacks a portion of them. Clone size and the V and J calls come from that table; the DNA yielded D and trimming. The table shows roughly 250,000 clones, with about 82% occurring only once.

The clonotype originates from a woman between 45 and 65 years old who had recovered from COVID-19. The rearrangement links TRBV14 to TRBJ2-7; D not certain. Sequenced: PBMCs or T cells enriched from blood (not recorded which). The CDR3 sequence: CASSQDRPGPYEQYF. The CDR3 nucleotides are TGTGCCAGCAGCCAAGATCGGCCGGGTCCCTACGAGCAGTACTTC. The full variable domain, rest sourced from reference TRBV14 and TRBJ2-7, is EAGVTQFPSHSVIEKGQTVTLRCDPISGHDNLYWYRRVMGKEIKFLLHFVKESKQDESGMPNNRFLAERTGGTYSTLKVQPAELEDSGVYFCASSQDRPGPYEQYFGPGTRLTVT.